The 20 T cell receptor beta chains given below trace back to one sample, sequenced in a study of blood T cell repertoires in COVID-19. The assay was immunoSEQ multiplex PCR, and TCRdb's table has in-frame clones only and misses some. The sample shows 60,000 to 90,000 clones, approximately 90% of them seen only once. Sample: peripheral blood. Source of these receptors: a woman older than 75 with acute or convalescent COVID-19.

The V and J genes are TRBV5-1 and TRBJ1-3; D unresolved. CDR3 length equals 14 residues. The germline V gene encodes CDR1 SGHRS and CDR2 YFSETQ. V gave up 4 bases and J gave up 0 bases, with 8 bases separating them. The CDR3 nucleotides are TGCGCCAGCAGCCCCCGGGACTCTGGAAACACCATATATTTT. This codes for CASSPRDSGNTIYF. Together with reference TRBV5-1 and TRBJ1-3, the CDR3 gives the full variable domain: KAGVTQTPRYLIKTRGQQVTLSCSPISGHRSVSWYQQTPGQGLQFLFEYFSETQRNKGNFPGRFSGRQFSNSRSEMNVSTLELGDSALYLCASSPRDSGNTIYFGEGSWLTVV.

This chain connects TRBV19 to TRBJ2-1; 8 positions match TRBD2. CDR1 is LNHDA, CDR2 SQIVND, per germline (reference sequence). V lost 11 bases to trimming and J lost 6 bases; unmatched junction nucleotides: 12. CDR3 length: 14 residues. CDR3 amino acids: CAGAGERTTNEQFF. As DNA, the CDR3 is TGTGCCGGAGCGGGAGAACGAACCACCAATGAGCAGTTCTTC.

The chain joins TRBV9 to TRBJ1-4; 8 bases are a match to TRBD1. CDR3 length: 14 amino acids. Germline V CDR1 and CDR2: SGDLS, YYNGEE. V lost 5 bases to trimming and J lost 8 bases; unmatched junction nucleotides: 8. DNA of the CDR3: TGTGCCAGCAGTTTCGGACAGGGTAGGGAAAAACTGTTTTTT. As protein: CASSFGQGREKLFF. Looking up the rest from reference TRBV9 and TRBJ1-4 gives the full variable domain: DSGVTQTPKHLITATGQRVTLRCSPRSGDLSVYWYQQSLDQGLQFLIQYYNGEERAKGNILERFSAQQFPDLHSELNLSSLELGDSALYFCASSFGQGREKLFFGSGTQLSVL.

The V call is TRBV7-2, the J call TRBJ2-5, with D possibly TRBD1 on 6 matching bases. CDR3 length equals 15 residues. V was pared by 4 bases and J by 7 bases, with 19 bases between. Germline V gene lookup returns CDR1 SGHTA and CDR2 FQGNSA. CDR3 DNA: TGTGCCAGCAGCTCCTCGACAGGTGCCTTGGGGACCCAGTACTTC. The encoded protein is CASSSSTGALGTQYF. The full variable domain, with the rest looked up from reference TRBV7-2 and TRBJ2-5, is GAGVSQSPSNKVTEKGKDVELRCDPISGHTALYWYRQSLGQGLEFLIYFQGNSAPDKSGLPSDRFSAERTGGSVSTLTIQRTQQEDSAVYLCASSSSTGALGTQYFGPGTRLLVL.

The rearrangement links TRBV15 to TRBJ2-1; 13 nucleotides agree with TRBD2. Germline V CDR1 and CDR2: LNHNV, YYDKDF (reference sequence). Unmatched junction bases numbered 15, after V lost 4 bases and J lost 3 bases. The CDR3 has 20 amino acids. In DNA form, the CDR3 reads TGTGCCACCAGCACAAGTGTGGGGACTAGCGGGATGAGTGGCTACAATGAGCAGTTCTTC. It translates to CATSTSVGTSGMSGYNEQFF.

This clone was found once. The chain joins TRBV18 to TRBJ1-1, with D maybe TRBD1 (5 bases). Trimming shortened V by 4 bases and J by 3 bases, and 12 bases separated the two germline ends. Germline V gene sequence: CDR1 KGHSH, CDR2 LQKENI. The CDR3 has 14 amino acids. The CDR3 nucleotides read TGTGCCAGCTCACAATCGCAGGGTTACACTGAAGCTTTCTTT. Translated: CASSQSQGYTEAFF.

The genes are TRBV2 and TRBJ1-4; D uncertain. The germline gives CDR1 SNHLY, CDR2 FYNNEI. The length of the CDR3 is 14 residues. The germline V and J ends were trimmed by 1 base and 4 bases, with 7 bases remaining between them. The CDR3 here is CASSEGSVNEKLFF. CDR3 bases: TGTGCCAGCAGTGAAGGGTCAGTTAATGAAAAACTGTTTTTT. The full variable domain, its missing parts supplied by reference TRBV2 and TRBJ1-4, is EPEVTQTPSHQVTQMGQEVILRCVPISNHLYFYWYRQILGQKVEFLVSFYNNEISEKSEIFDDQFSVERPDGSNFTLKIRSTKLEDSAMYFCASSEGSVNEKLFFGSGTQLSVL.

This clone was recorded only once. CDR3 residues: CASSFEVGGRPNYGYTF. CDR3 coding DNA: TGTGCCAGCAGCTTCGAGGTCGGGGGGAGACCTAACTATGGCTACACCTTC. This sequence joins TRBV5-6 and TRBJ1-2, with a possible D match to TRBD1 (5 bases). Germline V lookup: CDR1 SGHDT, CDR2 YYEEEE. The CDR3 covers 17 residues. The V and J ends lost 2 bases and 0 bases respectively, with 17 bases between them. Complete variable domain (other parts from reference TRBV5-6 and TRBJ1-2): DAGVTQSPTHLIKTRGQQVTLRCSPKSGHDTVSWYQQALGQGPQFIFQYYEEEERQRGNFPDRFSGHQFPNYSSELNVNALLLGDSALYLCASSFEVGGRPNYGYTFGSGTRLTVV.

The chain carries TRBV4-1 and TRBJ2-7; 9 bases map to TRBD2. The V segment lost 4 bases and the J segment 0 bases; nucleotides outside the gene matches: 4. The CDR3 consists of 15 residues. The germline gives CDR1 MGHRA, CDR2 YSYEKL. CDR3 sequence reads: CASSRSGGSSYEQYF. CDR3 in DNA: TGCGCCAGCAGCCGAAGCGGGGGGAGCTCCTACGAGCAGTACTTC.

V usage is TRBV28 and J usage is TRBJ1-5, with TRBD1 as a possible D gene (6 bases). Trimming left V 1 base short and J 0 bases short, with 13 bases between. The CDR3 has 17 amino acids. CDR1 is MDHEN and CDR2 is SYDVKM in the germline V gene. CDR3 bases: TGTGCCAGCAGTTTATATCGACAGGCTGGTAGCAATCAGCCCCAGCATTTT. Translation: CASSLYRQAGSNQPQHF. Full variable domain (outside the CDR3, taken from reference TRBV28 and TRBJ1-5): DVKVTQSSRYLVKRTGEKVFLECVQDMDHENMFWYRQDPGLGLRLIYFSYDVKMKEKGDIPEGYSVSREKKERFSLILESASTNQTSMYLCASSLYRQAGSNQPQHFGDGTRLSIL.

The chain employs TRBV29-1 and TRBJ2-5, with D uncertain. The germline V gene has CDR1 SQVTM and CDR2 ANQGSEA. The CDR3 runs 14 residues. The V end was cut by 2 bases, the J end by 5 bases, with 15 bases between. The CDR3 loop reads CSVELLSADETQYF. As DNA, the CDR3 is TGCAGCGTTGAACTCTTATCTGCAGATGAGACCCAGTACTTC. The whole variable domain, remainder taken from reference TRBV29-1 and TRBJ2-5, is SAVISQKPSRDICQRGTSLTIQCQVDSQVTMMFWYRQQPGQSLTLIATANQGSEATYESGFVIDKFPISRPNLTFSTLTVSNMSPEDSSIYLCSVELLSADETQYFGPGTRLLVL.

In nucleotides, the CDR3 is TGTGCCAGCAGCTTAGTTTACACAGGGAACATCAATGAGCAGTTCTTC. This translates into CASSLVYTGNINEQFF. The chain employs TRBV11-3 and TRBJ2-1, with D possibly TRBD1 on 6 matching bases. The CDR3 consists of 16 residues. V was trimmed by 1 base and J by 6 bases, leaving 16 bases between them. Germline assignment: CDR1 SGHNT and CDR2 YENEEA.

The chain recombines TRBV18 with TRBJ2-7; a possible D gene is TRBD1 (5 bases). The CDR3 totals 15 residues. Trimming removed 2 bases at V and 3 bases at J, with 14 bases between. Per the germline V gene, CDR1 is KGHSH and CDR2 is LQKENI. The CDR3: CASSPGAADIYEQYF. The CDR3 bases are TGTGCCAGCTCACCAGGGGCGGCGGACATCTACGAGCAGTACTTC.

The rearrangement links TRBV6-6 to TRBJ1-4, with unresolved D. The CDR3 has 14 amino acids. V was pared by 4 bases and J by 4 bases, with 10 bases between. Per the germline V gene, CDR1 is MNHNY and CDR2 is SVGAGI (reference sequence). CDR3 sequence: CASSLLNNNEKLFF. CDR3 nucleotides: TGTGCCAGCAGTTTACTGAATAATAATGAAAAACTGTTTTTT.

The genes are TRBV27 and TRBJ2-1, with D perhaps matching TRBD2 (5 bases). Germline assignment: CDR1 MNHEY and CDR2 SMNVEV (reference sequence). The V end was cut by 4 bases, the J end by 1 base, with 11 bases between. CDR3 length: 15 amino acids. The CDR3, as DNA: TGTGCCAGCAGTTCCGACCGGGGTTCCTACAATGAGCAGTTCTTC. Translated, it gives CASSSDRGSYNEQFF.

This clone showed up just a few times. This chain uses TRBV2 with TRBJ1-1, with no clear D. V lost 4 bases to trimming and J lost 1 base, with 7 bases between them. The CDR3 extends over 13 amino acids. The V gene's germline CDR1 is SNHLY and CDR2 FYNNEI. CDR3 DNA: TGTGCCAGCAGTGTCGAGGAGAACACTGAAGCTTTCTTT. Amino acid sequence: CASSVEENTEAFF.

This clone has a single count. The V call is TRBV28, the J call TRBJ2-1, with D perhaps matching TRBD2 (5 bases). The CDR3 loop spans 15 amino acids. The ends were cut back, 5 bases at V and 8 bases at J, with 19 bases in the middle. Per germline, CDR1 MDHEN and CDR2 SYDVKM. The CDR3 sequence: CASSPTGGIGDEQFF. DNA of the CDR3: TGTGCCAGCAGTCCCACCGGAGGAATAGGCGATGAGCAGTTCTTC.

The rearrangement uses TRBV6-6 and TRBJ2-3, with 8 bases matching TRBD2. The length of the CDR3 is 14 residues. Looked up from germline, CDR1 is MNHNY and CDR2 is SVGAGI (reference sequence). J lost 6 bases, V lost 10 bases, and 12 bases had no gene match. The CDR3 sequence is CATNDRGGPDTQYF. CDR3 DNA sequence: TGTGCCACCAATGATCGGGGGGGCCCCGATACGCAGTATTTT.

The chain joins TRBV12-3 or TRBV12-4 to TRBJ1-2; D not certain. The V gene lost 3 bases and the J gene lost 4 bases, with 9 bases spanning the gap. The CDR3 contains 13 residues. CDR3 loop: CASSFGGRYGYTF. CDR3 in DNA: TGTGCCAGCAGTTTTGGAGGGCGCTATGGCTACACCTTC.

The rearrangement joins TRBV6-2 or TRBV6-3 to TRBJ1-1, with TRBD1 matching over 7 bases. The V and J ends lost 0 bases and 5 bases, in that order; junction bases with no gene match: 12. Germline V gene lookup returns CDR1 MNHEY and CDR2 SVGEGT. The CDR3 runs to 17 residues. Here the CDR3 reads CASSYSKFTGARTEAFF. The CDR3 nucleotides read TGTGCCAGCAGTTACTCGAAATTTACAGGGGCGAGGACTGAAGCTTTCTTT.